This T cell receptor (beta chain) stems from a study of radiotherapy plus CTLA-4 blockade in lung cancer. Concerning this clone itself: Its antigen is still unknown.

Whole-study results and caveats: TCR clones of tumor origin grew in blood after radiotherapy plus ipilimumab.

Some clones are missing from TCRdb's copy, which holds only in-frame ones; the method was immunoSEQ multiplex PCR. The data hold some 66,000 clones, with around 83% observed a single time. CDR1 is SGHTA, CDR2 FQGTGA, per germline. Trimming removed 5 bases at V and 5 bases at J, with 17 bases between. The CDR3 has 15 residues. This sample comprised peripheral blood, obtained from a patient treated with radiotherapy plus ipilimumab. This clonotype was obtained from a human donor with non-small cell lung cancer who had a partial response to radiotherapy plus ipilimumab. The chain joins TRBV7-3 to TRBJ2-3; no firm D call. CDR3 DNA: TGTGCCAGCAGCCCCAGTCGGTCGAGGATAGATACGCAGTATTTT. Its protein is CASSPSRSRIDTQYF.